Listed below are T cell receptor beta chains from one sample, sequenced in a study of cytomegalovirus exposure and HLA in healthy donors. Clones were sequenced by immunoSEQ multiplex PCR, and TCRdb holds only the in-frame ones, with some missing. The sample shows around 150,000 clones, roughly 80% of them seen only once. Sample: PBMCs. These receptors all come from a woman aged 40 to 50 in good health and CMV-seronegative. CDR3s include the opening cysteine and the closing phenylalanine or tryptophan. A D gene is named only where the DNA matches it firmly. Size is omitted from some rows. Given values are once, few, many or a class for expanded clones.

d_gene	abundance	j_gene	v_gene	CDR3aa	CDR3nt
TRBD1	-	TRBJ1-5	TRBV27	CASSPTGTGVRSNQPQHF	TGTGCCAGCAGTCCTACCGGGACAGGGGTGCGGAGCAATCAGCCCCAGCATTTT
-	-	TRBJ1-5	TRBV11-2	CASSSRRNQPQHF	TGTGCCAGCAGCTCGCGGAGAAATCAGCCCCAGCATTTT
TRBD2	-	TRBJ2-5	TRBV30	CAWSVQTSGAETQYF	TGTGCCTGGAGTGTACAAACTAGCGGGGCGGAGACCCAGTACTTC
-	-	TRBJ1-1	TRBV27	CASSLTQTGLNTEAFF	TGTGCCAGCAGTTTAACACAGACCGGCCTGAACACTGAAGCTTTCTTT
-	-	TRBJ2-5	TRBV14	CASSPRGETQYF	TGTGCCAGCAGCCCTAGGGGCGAGACCCAGTACTTC
-	-	TRBJ2-1	TRBV5-1	CASSSAGSGSYNEQFF	TGCGCCAGCAGTTCTGCTGGGAGTGGGAGTTACAATGAGCAGTTCTTC
TRBD2	few	TRBJ2-1	TRBV7-9	CSSSLTSDDLNEQFF	TGTTCCAGCAGCTTGACTAGCGACGATCTCAATGAGCAGTTCTTC
TRBD1	-	TRBJ1-2	TRBV5-4	CASSLVRRGRTGYTF	TGTGCCAGCAGCTTGGTACGGAGGGGGCGGACTGGCTACACCTTC
-	-	TRBJ1-1	TRBV7-9	CASSLVAGNTEAFF	TGTGCCAGCAGCTTAGTGGCGGGGAACACTGAAGCTTTCTTT
-	-	TRBJ1-6	TRBV10-3	CAISGTGTGANSPLHF	TGTGCCATCAGTGGGACCGGGACGGGAGCAAATTCACCCCTCCACTTT
-	-	TRBJ2-7	TRBV11-2	CASNPGWGGGALTEQYF	TGTGCCAGCAACCCAGGGTGGGGAGGGGGGGCATTAACAGAGCAGTACTTC
TRBD1	-	TRBJ1-1	TRBV19	CASSPRQGGTATEAFF	TGTGCCAGTAGTCCTAGACAGGGGGGGACGGCCACTGAAGCTTTCTTT
-	few	TRBJ1-5	TRBV6-5	CASSLGLGRQPQHF	TGTGCCAGCAGTTTGGGCCTGGGGCGGCAGCCCCAGCATTTT
TRBD1	-	TRBJ1-2	TRBV6-5	CASTEQGGGYTF	TGTGCCAGCACCGAACAGGGGGGTGGCTACACCTTC
TRBD2	-	TRBJ2-5	TRBV4-1	CASSLDRLAPTGETQYF	TGCGCCAGCAGCCTAGATCGACTAGCACCCACCGGAGAGACCCAGTACTTC
TRBD1	few	TRBJ2-5	TRBV18	CATNRDSQETQYF	TGTGCCACAAACCGGGACAGCCAAGAGACCCAGTACTTC
-	-	TRBJ2-3	TRBV5-1	CASSLIPGGTDTQYF	TGCGCCAGCAGCTTGATCCCCGGGGGTACAGATACGCAGTATTTT
TRBD1	-	TRBJ2-2	TRBV5-5	CASDDRVNTGELFF	TGTGCCAGCGATGACAGGGTGAACACCGGGGAGCTGTTTTTT
TRBD1	-	TRBJ1-2	TRBV6-1	CASSEQGAYGYTF	TGTGCCAGCAGTGAACAGGGGGCCTATGGCTACACCTTC
TRBD2	-	TRBJ2-5	TRBV27	CASSSSGVRRWETQYF	TGTGCCAGCAGTTCTAGCGGGGTCCGCCGATGGGAGACCCAGTACTTC
-	-	TRBJ2-1	TRBV5-1	CASSGSGGQGYNEQFF	TGCGCCAGCAGCGGCTCCGGTGGACAAGGCTACAATGAGCAGTTCTTC
-	few	TRBJ1-5	TRBV19	CASSWGTWQPQHF	TGTGCCAGTAGCTGGGGGACTTGGCAGCCCCAGCATTTT
-	-	TRBJ1-5	TRBV23-1	CASRIPKRNQPQHF	TGCGCCAGCAGGATTCCTAAGAGGAATCAGCCCCAGCATTTT
-	-	TRBJ1-3	TRBV28	CASKGGANSGNTIYF	TGTGCCAGCAAGGGGGGGGCAAACTCTGGAAACACCATATATTTT
TRBD1	-	TRBJ1-1	TRBV6-5	CASSYGGTGPNTEAFF	TGTGCCAGCAGTTACGGAGGGACAGGCCCAAACACTGAAGCTTTCTTT
TRBD2	-	TRBJ2-7	TRBV19	CASSMGLYEQYF	TGTGCCAGTAGTATGGGACTATACGAGCAGTACTTC
TRBD1	-	TRBJ1-2	TRBV5-8	CASSLKTGSYGYTF	TGTGCCAGCAGCCTTAAGACAGGGAGCTATGGCTACACCTTC
TRBD1	-	TRBJ2-7	TRBV27	CASSLSGTGAYEQYF	TGTGCCAGCAGTTTATCGGGGACAGGGGCTTACGAGCAGTACTTC
TRBD1	once	TRBJ2-7	TRBV5-1	CASSVTGDLSYEQYF	TGCGCCAGCAGCGTAACAGGGGATCTCTCCTACGAGCAGTACTTC
-	-	TRBJ2-7	TRBV4-1	CASSQALRGADEQYF	TGCGCCAGCAGCCAAGCTCTTCGGGGAGCCGACGAGCAGTACTTC